The 21 T cell receptor beta chains reported below all come from one sample, sequenced in a study of healthy donors' naive CD4 and CD8 T cells. A linear amplification protocol produced the TCR libraries from about 450 ng of total RNA. TCRdb called the reads again in MiXCR, with one record for every CDR3 protein. The data contain around 200,000 distinct CDR3 sequences, about 70% of them seen just once; the ten biggest clones take up 2% to 2.5%. Sequencing input: naive CD4+ and CD8+ T cells sorted from blood, pooled from several donors. These receptor sequences come from a pool of human donors in good health; the sample pools cells from several healthy donors.

This chain joins TRBV29-1 and TRBJ2-2, with no clear D. This CDR3 is built from 13 residues. CDR1 is SQVTM, CDR2 ANQGSEA, per germline. V was cut by 7 bases and J by 0 bases, with 9 bases left in between. The chain's CDR3 is CSGWETNTGELFF. The CDR3 DNA reads as TGCAGCGGGTGGGAAACGAACACCGGGGAGCTGTTTTTT.

The V and J genes are TRBV29-1 and TRBJ2-3, with 9 bases matching TRBD2. In germline, CDR1 is SQVTM, CDR2 ANQGSEA. V lost 7 bases, J lost 0 bases, and 5 bases stayed unmatched. The CDR3 length is 14 residues. Here the CDR3 reads CSALSGRSTDTQYF. The CDR3 region has the DNA TGCAGCGCCCTTAGCGGGAGAAGCACAGATACGCAGTATTTT.

V is TRBV29-1 and J is TRBJ1-2; 9 nucleotides agree with TRBD1. V shed 3 bases, J shed 8 bases, and the junction held 10 bases outside the gene matches. The CDR3 loop spans 14 amino acids. Per the germline V gene, CDR1 is SQVTM and CDR2 is ANQGSEA. This CDR3 reads CSVDWDRDLYGYTF. In DNA, the CDR3 is TGCAGCGTTGATTGGGACAGGGACCTATACGGCTACACCTTC. The entire variable domain, with the rest obtained from reference TRBV29-1 and TRBJ1-2, is as follows: SAVISQKPSRDICQRGTSLTIQCQVDSQVTMMFWYRQQPGQSLTLIATANQGSEATYESGFVIDKFPISRPNLTFSTLTVSNMSPEDSSIYLCSVDWDRDLYGYTFGSGTRLTVV.

The chain is built from TRBV27 and TRBJ2-7; no clear D gene. Trimming left V 3 bases short and J 1 base short, with 4 bases between. Germline V gives CDR1 MNHEY, CDR2 SMNVEV (reference sequence). The CDR3 contains 12 residues. This CDR3 reads CASSLPSYEQYF. CDR3 bases: TGTGCCAGCAGTTTGCCGTCCTACGAGCAGTACTTC.

This clonotype was observed a handful of times. CDR3 region: CASRTTVTSGNTIYF. CDR3 DNA: TGTGCCAGTAGAACGACAGTCACCTCTGGAAACACCATATATTTT. The chain combines TRBV19 with TRBJ1-3; D may be TRBD1 (5 bases). The CDR3 loop spans 15 amino acids. Trimming pared 6 bases from V and 0 bases from J, leaving 12 bases between. Per germline, CDR1 LNHDA and CDR2 SQIVND (reference sequence).

The table lists this clonotype with a few counts. V gene TRBV6-5 combines with J gene TRBJ1-1; 8 nucleotides agree with TRBD1. J gave up 6 bases and V 2 bases, and 17 bases lay outside the gene matches. The CDR3 sequence is 18 residues long. Germline V gene sequence: CDR1 MNHEY, CDR2 SVGAGI. The CDR3 reads CASSYPTRTGQGSPEAFF. The CDR3 DNA reads as TGTGCCAGCAGTTACCCGACCCGGACAGGGCAAGGCTCGCCTGAAGCTTTCTTT.

V gene TRBV6-5 combines with J gene TRBJ2-1; 7 bases are a match to TRBD2. The CDR3 spans 13 residues. Germline-derived CDR1 and CDR2 are MNHEY and SVGAGI. The V gene end was trimmed by 11 bases and the J gene end by 5 bases; junction bases not matched to a gene: 9. The CDR3 DNA reads as TGTGCCTCAACGCGACTAGCTCACAATGAGCAGTTCTTC. Protein product: CASTRLAHNEQFF.

This chain connects TRBV14 to TRBJ2-7; D possibly corresponds to TRBD2 (5 bases). Looked up from germline, CDR1 is SGHDN and CDR2 is FVKESK. This CDR3 spans 16 amino acids. V lost 0 bases, J lost 2 bases, and 14 bases lay in between. The CDR3 sequence is CASSQDRVVGAYEQYF. The CDR3 DNA follows: TGTGCCAGCAGCCAAGATCGGGTGGTGGGAGCCTACGAGCAGTACTTC.

The chain has TRBV6-2 or TRBV6-3 and TRBJ2-7; D may be TRBD2 (6 bases). The CDR3 runs to 13 residues. Germline loops: CDR1 MNHEY, CDR2 SVGEGT. V lost 6 bases to trimming and J lost 4 bases, with 13 bases between them. Here the CDR3 reads CASSPRLVYEQYV. The CDR3 DNA follows: TGTGCCAGCAGCCCCCGACTAGTTTACGAGCAGTACGTC.

The chain employs TRBV7-2 and TRBJ1-3; the D is unclear. V was shortened by 3 bases and J by 0 bases, with 6 bases between the two germline ends. Germline V lookup: CDR1 SGHTA, CDR2 FQGNSA. The CDR3 is 14 residues long. The DNA for the CDR3 is TGTGCCAGCAGCTTTGTTACCTCTGGAAACACCATATATTTT. It yields the protein CASSFVTSGNTIYF.

The chain has TRBV30 and TRBJ1-1; possibly TRBD1 for D (5 bases). The CDR3 is made up of 15 amino acids. Germline V gives CDR1 GTSNPN, CDR2 SVGIG (reference sequence). Deletions cut 5 bases from V and 1 base from J, with 17 bases between. CDR3 nucleotide sequence: TGTGCCTGGGAACCTCTGGGGGTAAGGAACACTGAAGCTTTCTTT. This translates into CAWEPLGVRNTEAFF.

The chain is built from TRBV5-1 and TRBJ1-1; D is ambiguous. Between the trimmed V and J ends, which lost 0 bases and 11 bases, there was a span of 17 bases. This CDR3 is built from 14 residues. Germline values: CDR1 SGHRS, CDR2 YFSETQ. The CDR3 DNA reads TGCGCCAGCAGCTTGGAGCAGGTCGCAAGTTTGGCTTTCTTT. Its protein product is CASSLEQVASLAFF.

This clonotype was seen more than once but under ten times. The genes are TRBV27 and TRBJ2-1, with D possibly being TRBD1 (7 bases). The CDR3 loop spans 19 amino acids. Per the germline V gene, CDR1 is MNHEY and CDR2 is SMNVEV (reference sequence). Trimming took 6 bases from V and 0 from J, leaving 24 bases between them. CDR3: CASRETGPKRVSSYNEQFF. CDR3 DNA sequence: TGTGCCAGCAGAGAGACAGGGCCCAAGCGGGTAAGCTCCTACAATGAGCAGTTCTTC.

This clonotype was detected once. The chain uses TRBV29-1 and TRBJ2-7; D is possibly TRBD2 (5 bases). V gave up 7 bases and J gave up 3 bases, with 25 bases separating them. CDR1 and CDR2 from the germline V gene are SQVTM and ANQGSEA. CDR3 length equals 16 residues. The CDR3 region has the DNA TGCAGCGCCAGGCGGGTAGTGGGTATCCAGAACTACGAGCAGTACTTC. Its translation: CSARRVVGIQNYEQYF.

The genes are TRBV29-1 and TRBJ2-5; TRBD2 matches at 7 bases. V shed 6 bases and J 0 bases; nucleotides not matched to a gene: 22. Per germline, CDR1 SQVTM and CDR2 ANQGSEA. The CDR3 runs 19 residues. This CDR3 is CSVHQTGTNKQRDQETQYF. CDR3 sequence (DNA): TGCAGCGTGCACCAAACCGGGACTAACAAGCAACGGGACCAAGAGACCCAGTACTTC.

This clonotype was seen more than once but under ten times. V and J are TRBV30 and TRBJ1-3; D remains ambiguous. Between the trimmed V and J ends, which lost 0 bases and 0 bases, there was a span of 6 bases. Germline V CDR1 and CDR2: GTSNPN, SVGIG (reference sequence). The CDR3 contains 14 residues. DNA of the CDR3: TGTGCCTGGAGTGTACTAGGCTCTGGAAACACCATATATTTT. Translating gives CAWSVLGSGNTIYF.

The chain recombines TRBV6-4 with TRBJ2-1, with D unresolved. Trimming left V 3 bases short and J 3 bases short, with 12 bases between. The CDR3 spans 15 residues. CDR1 is MRHNA and CDR2 is SNTAGT in the germline V gene. CDR3 DNA: TGTGCCAGCAGTGAGAACAGCCAGCGCTACAATGAGCAGTTCTTC. This gives the protein CASSENSQRYNEQFF.

The J gene is TRBJ2-6, the V gene TRBV29-1; 9 bases line up with TRBD1. The V gene end was trimmed by 5 bases and the J gene end by 3 bases; junction bases not matched to a gene: 8. The germline CDR1 and CDR2 sequences are SQVTM and ANQGSEA. CDR3 length: 16 residues. CDR3 in DNA: TGCAGCGTTATACAGGGGGCGCAGGATGGGGCCAACGTCCTGACTTTC. This gives the protein CSVIQGAQDGANVLTF.

The chain uses TRBV29-1 and TRBJ1-5; D is ambiguous. This CDR3 comprises 12 residues. Trimming stripped 5 bases from V and 9 bases from J, with 14 bases between. From germline, CDR1 is SQVTM and CDR2 ANQGSEA. CDR3 amino acids: CSVYESPGPQHF. Written as DNA, the CDR3 is TGCAGCGTTTACGAGAGCCCAGGGCCCCAGCATTTT.

This chain joins TRBV7-8 and TRBJ1-1; weak D call: TRBD1 (5 bases). The CDR3 is 14 amino acids. The germline V and J ends were trimmed by 2 bases and 7 bases, with 14 bases remaining between them. Germline V CDR1 and CDR2: SGHVS, FQNEAQ. The CDR3 nucleotides are TGTGCCAGCAGCTTACAACACAGGAACGGTGAAGCTTTCTTT. This gives the protein CASSLQHRNGEAFF. Using reference TRBV7-8 and TRBJ1-1 for the parts outside the CDR3, the full variable domain is GAGVSQSPRYKVAKRGQDVALRCDPISGHVSLFWYQQALGQGPEFLTYFQNEAQLDKSGLPSDRFFAERPEGSVSTLKIQRTQQEDSAVYLCASSLQHRNGEAFFGQGTRLTVV.

The J gene is TRBJ2-5, the V gene TRBV24-1; 8 nucleotides agree with TRBD1. The CDR3 extends over 13 amino acids. Germline CDR1 reads KGHDR; CDR2 reads SFDVKD. V trimming: 9 bases; J trimming: 3 bases; junction bases outside the gene matches: 5. CDR3 coding DNA: TGTGCCACCGGAACGGACAGGGAAGAGACCCAGTACTTC. This codes for CATGTDREETQYF.